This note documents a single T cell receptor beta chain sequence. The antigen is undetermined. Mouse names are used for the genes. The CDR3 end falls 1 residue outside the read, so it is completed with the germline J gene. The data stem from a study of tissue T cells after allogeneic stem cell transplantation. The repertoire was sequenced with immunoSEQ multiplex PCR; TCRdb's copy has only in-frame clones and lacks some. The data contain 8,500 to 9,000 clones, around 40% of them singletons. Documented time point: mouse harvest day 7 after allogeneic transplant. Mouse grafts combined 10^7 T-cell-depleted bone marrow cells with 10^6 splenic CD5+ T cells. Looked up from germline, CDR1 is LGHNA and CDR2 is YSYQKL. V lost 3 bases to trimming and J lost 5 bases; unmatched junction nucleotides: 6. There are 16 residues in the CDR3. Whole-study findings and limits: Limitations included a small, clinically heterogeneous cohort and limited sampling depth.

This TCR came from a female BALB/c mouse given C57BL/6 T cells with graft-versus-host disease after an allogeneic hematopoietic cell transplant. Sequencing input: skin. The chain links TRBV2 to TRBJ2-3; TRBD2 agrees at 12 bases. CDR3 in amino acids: CASSQGTGGKGETLYF. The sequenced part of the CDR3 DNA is TGTGCCAGCAGCCAGGGGACTGGGGGGAAGGGAGAAACGCTGTAT.